The 30 T cell receptor beta chains given below trace back to one sample, sequenced in a study of blood T cell repertoires in COVID-19. Generated by immunoSEQ multiplex PCR, the TCRdb table keeps only in-frame clones and is missing some. The data show approximately 200,000 clones, about 80% seen once. The source material was PBMCs or T cells enriched from blood (not recorded which). These receptors all stem from a man between 60 and 70 years old who had recovered from COVID-19.

The chain uses TRBV7-6 and TRBJ2-3, with a tentative D call TRBD1 (6 bases). This CDR3 region has 15 residues. The V end was cut by 5 bases, the J end by 2 bases, with 14 bases between. Germline values: CDR1 SGHVS, CDR2 FNYEAQ. The CDR3 spells CASSPPTGFTDTQYF. The CDR3 DNA reads as TGTGCCAGCAGCCCCCCGACAGGATTCACAGATACGCAGTATTTT. Looking up the rest from reference TRBV7-6 and TRBJ2-3 gives the full variable domain: GAGVSQSPRYKVTKRGQDVALRCDPISGHVSLYWYRQALGQGPEFLTYFNYEAQQDKSGLPNDRFSAERPEGSISTLTIQRTEQRDSAMYRCASSPPTGFTDTQYFGPGTRLTVL.

This chain connects TRBV5-1 to TRBJ1-1; the D is unclear. In germline, CDR1 is SGHRS, CDR2 YFSETQ. This CDR3 comprises 13 residues. Deletions cut 7 bases from V and 0 bases from J, with 10 bases between. The DNA of the CDR3 is TGCGCCAGCGCAAGCGGAATGAACACTGAAGCTTTCTTT. This encodes CASASGMNTEAFF.

The genes are TRBV6-5 and TRBJ1-5; D call uncertain. The CDR3 covers 13 residues. Between the trimmed V and J ends, which lost 0 bases and 5 bases, there was a span of 5 bases. Germline V gives CDR1 MNHEY, CDR2 SVGAGI. CDR3 bases: TGTGCCAGCAGTTACTCGATAGATCAGCCCCAGCATTTT. Its protein product is CASSYSIDQPQHF.

The genes are TRBV6-4 and TRBJ2-1; 9 positions agree with TRBD1. J lost 7 bases, V lost 6 bases, and 10 bases had no gene match. CDR1 is MRHNA and CDR2 is SNTAGT in the germline V gene. This CDR3 is built from 15 residues. CDR3 residues: CASSPNGQGWNEQFF. The CDR3 coding sequence is TGTGCCAGCAGCCCCAACGGACAGGGGTGGAATGAGCAGTTCTTC.

The chain uses TRBV10-3 and TRBJ2-1, with TRBD2 as a possible D gene (6 bases). The germline CDR1 and CDR2 sequences are ENHRY and SYGVKD. V was pared by 0 bases and J by 5 bases, with 23 bases between. The CDR3 totals 19 residues. The CDR3 coding sequence is TGTGCCATCAGTGAGTCGCTCGGAAAGCGGAGCGGGCCCCACAATGAGCAGTTCTTC. Amino acids: CAISESLGKRSGPHNEQFF.

The genes are TRBV5-6 and TRBJ2-7, with 10 bases matching TRBD2. From germline, CDR1 is SGHDT and CDR2 YYEEEE. The trim removed 3 bases at V and 5 bases at J, leaving 5 bases unmatched. CDR3 length: 14 amino acids. The CDR3 bases are TGTGCCAGCAGCTCACTAGCGGGGCAAGACGAGCAGTACTTC. Its translation: CASSSLAGQDEQYF.

The chain links TRBV19 to TRBJ1-2; no clear D gene. The ends were cut back, 6 bases at V and 3 bases at J, with 8 bases in the middle. This CDR3 comprises 12 residues. Germline V gene sequence: CDR1 LNHDA, CDR2 SQIVND (reference sequence). DNA of the CDR3: TGTGCCAGTAGGGAACGGGACTATGGCTACACCTTC. It is translated as CASRERDYGYTF.

The chain recombines TRBV24-1 with TRBJ2-5, with D possibly matching TRBD2 (6 bases). CDR3 length equals 15 residues. Germline CDR1 KGHDR, CDR2 SFDVKD. V was pared by 7 bases and J by 2 bases, with 16 bases between. The CDR3 region is CATSEREAFQETQYF. The CDR3 DNA is TGTGCCACCAGCGAAAGGGAGGCCTTTCAAGAGACCCAGTACTTC.

The chain links TRBV3-1 (or the pseudogene TRBV3-2) to TRBJ2-5; the match to TRBD2 covers 12 bases. This CDR3 is 15 amino acids long. Trimming cost V 2 bases and J 12 bases; bases outside gene matches: 10. Germline CDR1 is LGHDT and CDR2 is YNNKEL (reference sequence). The CDR3: CASSQRLAGDLAKYF. Written as DNA, the CDR3 is TGTGCCAGCAGCCAACGACTAGCGGGGGACCTGGCAAAGTACTTC.

The chain employs TRBV9 and TRBJ2-7, with 9 nucleotides matching TRBD1. Germline assignment: CDR1 SGDLS and CDR2 YYNGEE. Trimming at V came to 4 bases and at J to 4 bases, leaving 6 bases not matched to a gene. CDR3 length equals 14 residues. The CDR3 reads CASSPGQGWYEQYF. In DNA form, the CDR3 reads TGTGCCAGCAGCCCAGGACAGGGGTGGTACGAGCAGTACTTC.

The chain joins TRBV19 to TRBJ1-5; D is perhaps TRBD1 (5 bases). The V gene lost 5 bases and the J gene lost 2 bases, with 7 bases spanning the gap. CDR3 size: 13 residues. In germline, CDR1 is LNHDA, CDR2 SQIVND (reference sequence). The CDR3 DNA reads TGTGCCAGTAGTGAACAGGGCAATCAGCCCCAGCATTTT. Its translation is CASSEQGNQPQHF.

V is TRBV9 and J is TRBJ2-7; D possibly corresponds to TRBD2 (5 bases). The CDR3 covers 14 residues. Trimming removed 0 bases at V and 2 bases at J, with 9 bases between. Germline V lookup: CDR1 SGDLS, CDR2 YYNGEE. This CDR3 reads CASSVGSGTYEQYF. The CDR3 nucleotides read TGTGCCAGCAGCGTAGGGTCGGGGACCTACGAGCAGTACTTC.

The V gene is TRBV5-1, the J gene TRBJ2-2; 7 nucleotides match TRBD1. Germline CDR1 is SGHRS and CDR2 is YFSETQ. The CDR3 length is 16 residues. V trimming: 2 bases; J trimming: 5 bases; junction bases outside the gene matches: 9. CDR3 amino acids: CASSFEGAHETGELFF. CDR3 in DNA: TGCGCCAGCAGCTTCGAGGGGGCCCACGAGACCGGGGAGCTGTTTTTT.

The chain combines TRBV30 with TRBJ1-2; 7 bases align to TRBD1. The CDR3 runs to 15 residues. The germline gives CDR1 GTSNPN, CDR2 SVGIG (reference sequence). The J segment lost 4 bases and the V segment lost 0 bases, leaving 8 bases of the junction unmatched. The CDR3 DNA reads as TGTGCCTGGAGTGTTTCGGCTTACAGGGGCTATGGCTACACCTTC. Translating it yields CAWSVSAYRGYGYTF.

This rearrangement joins TRBV5-5 to TRBJ1-2; 9 positions agree with TRBD1. The CDR3 totals 14 residues. Germline CDR1 SGHKS, CDR2 YYEKEE (reference sequence). The junction had 9 bases not matched to a gene; V was cut back by 4 bases and J by 8 bases. CDR3 amino acids: CASSPGDREVGYTF. CDR3 sequence (DNA): TGTGCCAGCAGCCCTGGGGACAGGGAGGTCGGCTACACCTTC.

The chain carries TRBV7-6 and TRBJ1-1; TRBD1 agrees at 10 bases. CDR3 size: 13 residues. J was trimmed by 10 bases and V by 1 base; bases with no gene match: 3. Germline assignment: CDR1 SGHVS and CDR2 FNYEAQ. CDR3 nucleotides: TGTGCCAGCAGCTTAGGACAGGGGGCTCGAGCTTTCTTT. Translated, it gives CASSLGQGARAFF.

This clone has only a few counts. Other DNA sequences in this specimen translate into the identical CDR3. The J gene is TRBJ1-2, the V gene TRBV24-1, with D unclear. Germline V gene lookup returns CDR1 KGHDR and CDR2 SFDVKD. The CDR3 contains 13 residues. Trimming pared 4 bases from V and 2 bases from J, leaving 7 bases between. In DNA, the CDR3 is TGTGCCACCAGTGAGTCCCAGAACTATGGCTACACCTTC. Translation: CATSESQNYGYTF.

The J gene is TRBJ1-2, the V gene TRBV6-2 or TRBV6-3; D remains unclear. The CDR3 covers 16 residues. V lost 1 base, J lost 3 bases, and 15 bases lay in between. Germline V CDR1 and CDR2: MNHEY, SVGEGT. The CDR3 loop is CASSYLTGGPYYGYTF. The CDR3 bases are TGTGCCAGCAGTTACTTGACCGGCGGGCCCTACTATGGCTACACCTTC.

The V and J genes are TRBV19 and TRBJ2-5; D call uncertain. The germline CDR1 and CDR2 sequences are LNHDA and SQIVND (reference sequence). V was cut by 5 bases and J by 2 bases, with 6 bases left in between. The CDR3 loop spans 12 amino acids. The CDR3, as DNA: TGTGCCAGTAGTTTCGGGCAAGAGACCCAGTACTTC. This gives the protein CASSFGQETQYF. The full variable domain, with the rest looked up from reference TRBV19 and TRBJ2-5, is DGGITQSPKYLFRKEGQNVTLSCEQNLNHDAMYWYRQDPGQGLRLIYYSQIVNDFQKGDIAEGYSVSREKKESFPLTVTSAQKNPTAFYLCASSFGQETQYFGPGTRLLVL.

V and J are TRBV6-5 and TRBJ1-5; maybe TRBD1 (5 bases). This CDR3 contains 14 residues. Trimming left V 6 bases short and J 3 bases short, with 12 bases between. Germline CDR1 MNHEY, CDR2 SVGAGI. CDR3 in DNA: TGTGCCAGCAGACCCCCCAGGGACAATCAGCCCCAGCATTTT. Its protein product is CASRPPRDNQPQHF.

V is TRBV9 and J is TRBJ2-3; tentative D call: TRBD1 (5 bases). CDR1 and CDR2 from the germline V gene are SGDLS and YYNGEE. The CDR3 is made up of 13 amino acids. Trimming pared 1 base from V and 4 bases from J, leaving 7 bases between. In DNA, the CDR3 is TGTGCCAGCAGCGTACAGGGTCCAGATACGCAGTATTTT. This translates into CASSVQGPDTQYF.

V usage is TRBV3-1 (or the pseudogene TRBV3-2) and J usage is TRBJ1-6, with 7 positions matching TRBD1. Germline V gene data show CDR1 as LGHDT and CDR2 as YNNKEL (reference sequence). V lost 3 bases and J lost 10; bases outside the gene matches: 18. The CDR3 loop spans 18 amino acids. The CDR3 loop reads CASSQGPGNQRGGSPLHF. The CDR3 DNA follows: TGTGCCAGCAGCCAGGGGCCGGGCAACCAAAGAGGGGGCTCACCCCTCCACTTT.

The CDR3 bases are TGTGCCAGCTCACTCGGGACAGGGGGCGCGGTCTATGGCTACACCTTC. Translation: CASSLGTGGAVYGYTF. The chain employs TRBV18 and TRBJ1-2; 12 nucleotides agree with TRBD1. J was trimmed by 4 bases and V by 4 bases; bases with no gene match: 7. This CDR3 is built from 16 residues. Looked up from germline, CDR1 is KGHSH and CDR2 is LQKENI.

This clone was counted only a few times. CDR3 region: CASSYGGRGTQYF. The CDR3 nucleotides are TGTGCCAGCAGTTACGGTGGCCGGGGGACCCAGTACTTC. This rearrangement joins TRBV6-2 or TRBV6-3 to TRBJ2-5; the D gene is possibly TRBD2 (5 bases). The CDR3 spans 13 residues. V dropped 2 bases and J dropped 7 bases, with 11 bases sitting between them. Looked up from germline, CDR1 is MNHEY and CDR2 is SVGEGT.

The rearrangement links TRBV5-5 to TRBJ2-1, with D maybe TRBD1 (5 bases). Germline assignment: CDR1 SGHKS and CDR2 YYEKEE (reference sequence). The length of the CDR3 is 13 residues. Trimming took off 2 bases at V and 9 bases at J, with 12 bases between the two ends. For the CDR3, the DNA is TGTGCCAGCAGCTTTACAGGTCTTCCTGAGCAGTTCTTC. Its protein is CASSFTGLPEQFF.

J is TRBJ1-1 and V is TRBV6-2 or TRBV6-3; the match to TRBD1 covers 8 bases. Germline-derived CDR1 and CDR2 are MNHEY and SVGEGT. The CDR3 covers 15 residues. The J segment lost 5 bases and the V segment lost 6 bases, leaving 11 bases of the junction unmatched. CDR3 loop: CASSPLTGVGTEAFF. The CDR3 coding sequence is TGTGCCAGCAGCCCCCTGACAGGGGTTGGGACTGAAGCTTTCTTT.

The chain uses TRBV24-1 and TRBJ2-1, with TRBD1 identical over 7 bases. V lost 4 bases and J lost 7; bases outside the gene matches: 15. This CDR3 is 17 amino acids long. CDR1 is KGHDR and CDR2 is SFDVKD in the germline V gene. DNA of the CDR3: TGTGCCACCAGTGACCGGCAGGGGGTGTCTTTTAGTAATGAGCAGTTCTTC. It codes for CATSDRQGVSFSNEQFF.

In this sample, this clone turned up a few times. The chain uses TRBV6-5 and TRBJ2-7; 7 nucleotides align to TRBD1. From germline, CDR1 is MNHEY and CDR2 SVGAGI. The CDR3 runs 14 residues. V dropped 5 bases and J dropped 4; count of bases not matched to a gene: 8. The CDR3 region is CASSKTGLGYEQYF. The CDR3 DNA follows: TGTGCCAGCAGTAAGACAGGGCTTGGTTACGAGCAGTACTTC.

The chain is built from TRBV5-1 and TRBJ1-3; D may be TRBD1 (6 bases). Trimming left V 4 bases short and J 0 bases short, with 11 bases between. The CDR3 extends over 15 amino acids. CDR1 is SGHRS, CDR2 YFSETQ, per germline. The CDR3 sequence: CASSEEGGSGNTIYF. In nucleotides, the CDR3 is TGCGCCAGCAGCGAGGAAGGGGGCTCTGGAAACACCATATATTTT.

This clone has a single count. V usage is TRBV6-5 and J usage is TRBJ2-7, with D possibly matching TRBD1 (6 bases). There are 16 residues in the CDR3. V was clipped by 0 bases and J by 3 bases, with 15 bases between them. CDR1 is MNHEY, CDR2 SVGAGI, per germline. CDR3 coding DNA: TGTGCCAGCAGTTACTCTGGAGTTACAGGGATCTACGAGCAGTACTTC. Translation gives CASSYSGVTGIYEQYF.